This T cell receptor beta chain comes out of a study of CD8 T cells in Susac syndrome. RNA in amounts of about 0.5 to 1 ug was reverse transcribed with random hexamers. TCRdb re-called the immunoSEQ multiplex PCR reads through MiXCR, storing one row per CDR3 protein. The sample has about 190,000 distinct CDR3 sequences; roughly 92% are singletons. CDR1 and CDR2 from the germline V gene are MDHEN and SYDVKM. CDR3 length: 15 amino acids. V shed 6 bases and J 8 bases; nucleotides not matched to a gene: 8. Sequenced: CD4+ T cells from PBMCs. The receptor comes from a human donor in good health. V and J are TRBV28 and TRBJ1-6, with 9 bases that match TRBD1. CDR3 sequence: CASSSDRGKDSPLHF. The DNA of the CDR3 is TGTGCCAGCAGCTCGGACAGGGGAAAGGATTCACCCCTCCACTTT. The full variable domain, rest sourced from reference TRBV28 and TRBJ1-6, is DVKVTQSSRYLVKRTGEKVFLECVQDMDHENMFWYRQDPGLGLRLIYFSYDVKMKEKGDIPEGYSVSREKKERFSLILESASTNQTSMYLCASSSDRGKDSPLHFGNGTRLTVT.